This entry concerns a single T cell receptor (beta chain). The data derive from a study of blood T cell repertoires in COVID-19. The protocol was immunoSEQ multiplex PCR, while the TCRdb copy is restricted to in-frame clones and leaves out a portion. This table has 250,000 to 400,000 clones, 88% appearing once. CDR1 and CDR2 (germline): GTSNPN, SVGIG (reference sequence). The V end lost 3 bases, the J end lost 4 bases, and 9 bases lay between the germline ends. The CDR3 is 13 residues long. The clonotype was recovered from a woman in her 30s with COVID-19, enrolled during active disease. What was sequenced was peripheral blood. The chain employs TRBV30 and TRBJ2-2, with a possible D match to TRBD1 (6 bases). The CDR3 coding sequence is TGTGCCTGGAGGGGGACACCCACCGGGGAGCTGTTTTTT. Its translation: CAWRGTPTGELFF.